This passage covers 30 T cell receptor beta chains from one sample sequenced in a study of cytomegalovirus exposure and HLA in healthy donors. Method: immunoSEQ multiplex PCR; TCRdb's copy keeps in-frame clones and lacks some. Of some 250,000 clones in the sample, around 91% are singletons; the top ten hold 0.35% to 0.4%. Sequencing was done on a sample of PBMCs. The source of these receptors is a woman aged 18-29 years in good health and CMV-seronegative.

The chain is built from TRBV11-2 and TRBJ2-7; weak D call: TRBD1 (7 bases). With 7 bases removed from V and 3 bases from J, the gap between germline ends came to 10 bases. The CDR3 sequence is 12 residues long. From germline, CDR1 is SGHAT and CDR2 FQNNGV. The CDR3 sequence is CASTQGGYEQYV. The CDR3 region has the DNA TGTGCCAGCACCCAGGGGGGCTACGAGCAGTACGTC.

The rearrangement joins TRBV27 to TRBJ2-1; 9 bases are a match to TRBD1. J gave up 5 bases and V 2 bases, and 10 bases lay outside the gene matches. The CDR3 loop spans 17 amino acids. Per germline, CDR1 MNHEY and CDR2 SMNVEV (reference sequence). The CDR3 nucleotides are TGTGCCAGCAGTTTAGGATATGGGACAGGGAGGAACAATGAGCAGTTCTTC. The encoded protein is CASSLGYGTGRNNEQFF.

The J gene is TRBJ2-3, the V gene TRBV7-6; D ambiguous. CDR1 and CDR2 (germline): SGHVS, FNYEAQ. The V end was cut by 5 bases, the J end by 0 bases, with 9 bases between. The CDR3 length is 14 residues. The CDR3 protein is CASSLRVSTDTQYF. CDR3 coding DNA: TGTGCCAGCAGCCTCCGGGTCAGCACAGATACGCAGTATTTT.

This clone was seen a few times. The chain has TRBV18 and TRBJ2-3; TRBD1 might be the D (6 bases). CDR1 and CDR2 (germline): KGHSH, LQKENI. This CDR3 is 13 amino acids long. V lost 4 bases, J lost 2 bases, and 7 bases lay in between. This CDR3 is CASSRDNTDTQYF. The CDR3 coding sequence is TGTGCCAGCTCACGGGACAACACAGATACGCAGTATTTT.

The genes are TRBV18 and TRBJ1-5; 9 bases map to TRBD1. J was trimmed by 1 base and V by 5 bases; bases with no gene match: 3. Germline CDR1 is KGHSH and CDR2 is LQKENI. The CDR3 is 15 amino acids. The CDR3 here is CASSRTGESNQPQHF. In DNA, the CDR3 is TGTGCCAGCTCAAGGACAGGGGAGAGCAATCAGCCCCAGCATTTT.

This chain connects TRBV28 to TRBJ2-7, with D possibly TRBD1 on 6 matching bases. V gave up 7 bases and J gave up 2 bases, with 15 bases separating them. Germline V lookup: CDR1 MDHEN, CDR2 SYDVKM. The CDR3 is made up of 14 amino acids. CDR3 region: CASTTDRPTYEQYV. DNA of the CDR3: TGTGCCAGCACCACTGACAGGCCAACCTACGAGCAGTACGTC.

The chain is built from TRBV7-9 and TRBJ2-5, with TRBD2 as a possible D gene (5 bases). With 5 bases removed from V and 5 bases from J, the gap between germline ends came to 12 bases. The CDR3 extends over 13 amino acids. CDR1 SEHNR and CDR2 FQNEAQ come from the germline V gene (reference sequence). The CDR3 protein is CASSPPGMETQYF. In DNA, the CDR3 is TGTGCCAGCAGCCCGCCGGGGATGGAGACCCAGTACTTC.

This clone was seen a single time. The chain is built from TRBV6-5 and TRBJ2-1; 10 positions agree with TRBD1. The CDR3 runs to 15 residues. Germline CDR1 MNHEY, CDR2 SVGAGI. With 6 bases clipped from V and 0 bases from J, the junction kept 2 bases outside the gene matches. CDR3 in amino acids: CASRRTGGSYNEQFF. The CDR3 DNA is TGTGCCAGCAGGAGGACAGGGGGCTCCTACAATGAGCAGTTCTTC.

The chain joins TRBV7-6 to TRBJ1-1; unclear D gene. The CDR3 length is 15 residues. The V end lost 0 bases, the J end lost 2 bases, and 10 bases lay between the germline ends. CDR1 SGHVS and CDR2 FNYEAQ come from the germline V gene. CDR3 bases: TGTGCCAGCAGCTTAGCGCGTGGGCCAAACACTGAAGCTTTCTTT. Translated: CASSLARGPNTEAFF. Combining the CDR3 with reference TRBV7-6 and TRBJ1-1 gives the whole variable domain GAGVSQSPRYKVTKRGQDVALRCDPISGHVSLYWYRQALGQGPEFLTYFNYEAQQDKSGLPNDRFSAERPEGSISTLTIQRTEQRDSAMYRCASSLARGPNTEAFFGQGTRLTVV.

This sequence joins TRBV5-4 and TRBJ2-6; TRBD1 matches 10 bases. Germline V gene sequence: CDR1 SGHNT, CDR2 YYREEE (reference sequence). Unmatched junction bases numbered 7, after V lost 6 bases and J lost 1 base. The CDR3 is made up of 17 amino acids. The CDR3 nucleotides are TGTGCCAGCACCGAGACAGGGGGCCTATCTGGGGCCAACGTCCTGACTTTC. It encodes CASTETGGLSGANVLTF.

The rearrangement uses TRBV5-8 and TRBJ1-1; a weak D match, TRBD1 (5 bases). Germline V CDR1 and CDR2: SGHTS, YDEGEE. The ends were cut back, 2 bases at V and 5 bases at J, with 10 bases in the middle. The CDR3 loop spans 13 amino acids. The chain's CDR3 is CASSFQGGTEAFF. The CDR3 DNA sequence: TGTGCCAGCAGCTTTCAGGGTGGGACTGAAGCTTTCTTT.

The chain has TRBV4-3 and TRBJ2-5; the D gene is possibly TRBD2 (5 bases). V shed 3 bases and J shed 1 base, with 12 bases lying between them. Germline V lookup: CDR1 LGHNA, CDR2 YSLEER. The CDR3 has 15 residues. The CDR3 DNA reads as TGCGCCAGCAGCCATAGACTACAGAGCCAAGAGACCCAGTACTTC. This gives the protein CASSHRLQSQETQYF.

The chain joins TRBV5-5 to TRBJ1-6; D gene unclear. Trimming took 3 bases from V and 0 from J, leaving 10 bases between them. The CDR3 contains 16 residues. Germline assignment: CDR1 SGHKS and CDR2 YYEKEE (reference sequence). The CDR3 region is CASSWETSSYNSPLHF. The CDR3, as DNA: TGTGCCAGCAGCTGGGAGACGAGCTCCTATAATTCACCCCTCCACTTT.

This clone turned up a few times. The CDR3 coding sequence is TGTGCCAGCAGTAAACAATACAACTATGGCTACACCTTC. Its protein product is CASSKQYNYGYTF. The V gene is TRBV27, the J gene TRBJ1-2; the D is unclear. The CDR3 runs 13 residues. Trimming cost V 5 bases and J 2 bases, with 9 bases left between them. Germline V gives CDR1 MNHEY, CDR2 SMNVEV (reference sequence).

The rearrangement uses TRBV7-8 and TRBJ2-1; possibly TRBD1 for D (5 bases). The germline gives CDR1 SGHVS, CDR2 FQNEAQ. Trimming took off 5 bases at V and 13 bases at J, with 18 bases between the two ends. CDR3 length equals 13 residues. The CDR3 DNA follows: TGTGCCAGCAGCCAGATTGGGGCTGCCCCCCAGTTCTTC. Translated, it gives CASSQIGAAPQFF.

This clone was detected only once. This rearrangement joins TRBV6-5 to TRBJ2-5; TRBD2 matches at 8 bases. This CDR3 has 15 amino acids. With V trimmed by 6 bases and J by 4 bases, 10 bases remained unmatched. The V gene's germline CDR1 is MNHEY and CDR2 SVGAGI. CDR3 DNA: TGTGCCAGCAGCTTAGCGGGACCCTTGCCAGAGACCCAGTACTTC. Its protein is CASSLAGPLPETQYF.

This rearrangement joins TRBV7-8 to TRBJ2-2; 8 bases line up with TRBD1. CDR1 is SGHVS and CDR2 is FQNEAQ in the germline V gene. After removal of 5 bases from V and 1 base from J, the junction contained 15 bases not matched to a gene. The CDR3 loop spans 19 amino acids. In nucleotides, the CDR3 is TGTGCCAGCAGCCTACCAGGACAGGGCAATAGTTTGAACACCGGGGAGCTGTTTTTT. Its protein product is CASSLPGQGNSLNTGELFF.

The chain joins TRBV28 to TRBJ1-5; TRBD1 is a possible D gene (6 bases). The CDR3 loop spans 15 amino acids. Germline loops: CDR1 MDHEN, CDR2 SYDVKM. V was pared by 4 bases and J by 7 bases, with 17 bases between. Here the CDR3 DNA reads TGTGCCAGCAGTTCCGGCGAGGGGGTTTTGCAGCCCCAGCATTTT. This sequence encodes CASSSGEGVLQPQHF.

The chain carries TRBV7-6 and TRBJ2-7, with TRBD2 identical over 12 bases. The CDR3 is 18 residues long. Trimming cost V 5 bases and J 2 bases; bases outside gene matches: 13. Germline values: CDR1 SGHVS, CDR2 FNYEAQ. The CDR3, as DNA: TGTGCCAGCAGCCCACACGCCCCTACTAGCGGGGGGACCTACGAGCAGTACTTC. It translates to CASSPHAPTSGGTYEQYF. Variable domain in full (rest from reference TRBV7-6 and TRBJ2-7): GAGVSQSPRYKVTKRGQDVALRCDPISGHVSLYWYRQALGQGPEFLTYFNYEAQQDKSGLPNDRFSAERPEGSISTLTIQRTEQRDSAMYRCASSPHAPTSGGTYEQYFGPGTRLTVT.

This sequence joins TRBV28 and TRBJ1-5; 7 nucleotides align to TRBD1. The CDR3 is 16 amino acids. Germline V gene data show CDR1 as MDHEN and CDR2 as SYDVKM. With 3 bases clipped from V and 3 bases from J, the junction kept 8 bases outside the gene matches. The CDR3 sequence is CASSFRQGGLNQPQHF. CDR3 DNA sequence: TGTGCCAGCAGTTTCCGACAGGGCGGGCTCAATCAGCCCCAGCATTTT.

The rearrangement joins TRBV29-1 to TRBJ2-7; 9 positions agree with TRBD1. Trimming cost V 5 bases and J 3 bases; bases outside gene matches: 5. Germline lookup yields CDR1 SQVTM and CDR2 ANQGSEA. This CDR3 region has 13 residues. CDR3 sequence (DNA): TGCAGCGTTACAGGGGGCTCGGGCTACGAGCAGTACTTC. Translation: CSVTGGSGYEQYF.

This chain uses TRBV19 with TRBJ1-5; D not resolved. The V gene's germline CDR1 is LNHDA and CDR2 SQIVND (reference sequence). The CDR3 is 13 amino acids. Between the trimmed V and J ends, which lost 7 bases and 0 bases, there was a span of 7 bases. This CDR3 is CASTRGSNQPQHF. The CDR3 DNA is TGTGCCAGTACCCGCGGTAGCAATCAGCCCCAGCATTTT. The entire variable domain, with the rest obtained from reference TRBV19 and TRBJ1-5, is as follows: DGGITQSPKYLFRKEGQNVTLSCEQNLNHDAMYWYRQDPGQGLRLIYYSQIVNDFQKGDIAEGYSVSREKKESFPLTVTSAQKNPTAFYLCASTRGSNQPQHFGDGTRLSIL.

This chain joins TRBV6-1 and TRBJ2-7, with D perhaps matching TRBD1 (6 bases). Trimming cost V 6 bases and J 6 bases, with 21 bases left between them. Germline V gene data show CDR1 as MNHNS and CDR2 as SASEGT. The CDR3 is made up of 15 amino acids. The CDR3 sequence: CASSRNLQGSGEQYF. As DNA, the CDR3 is TGTGCCAGCAGCCGTAATCTACAGGGAAGCGGCGAGCAGTACTTC.

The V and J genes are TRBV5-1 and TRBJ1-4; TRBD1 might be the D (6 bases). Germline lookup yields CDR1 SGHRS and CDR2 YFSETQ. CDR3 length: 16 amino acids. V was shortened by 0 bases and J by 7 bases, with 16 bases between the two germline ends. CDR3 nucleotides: TGCGCCAGCAGCTTGGCCCGGTCAGGGGCTGGTGAAAAACTGTTTTTT. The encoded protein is CASSLARSGAGEKLFF.

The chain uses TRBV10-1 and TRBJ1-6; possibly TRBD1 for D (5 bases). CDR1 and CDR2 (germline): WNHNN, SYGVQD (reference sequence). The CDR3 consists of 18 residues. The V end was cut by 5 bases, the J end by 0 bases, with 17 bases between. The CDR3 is CASSHDSPMSSYNSPLHF. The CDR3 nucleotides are TGCGCCAGCAGTCATGACAGCCCGATGAGCTCCTATAATTCACCCCTCCACTTT.

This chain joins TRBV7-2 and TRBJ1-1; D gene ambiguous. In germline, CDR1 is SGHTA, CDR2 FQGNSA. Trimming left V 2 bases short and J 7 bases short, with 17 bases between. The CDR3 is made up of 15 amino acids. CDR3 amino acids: CASSLQVEAGFEAFF. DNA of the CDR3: TGTGCCAGCAGCTTACAGGTGGAGGCCGGGTTTGAAGCTTTCTTT. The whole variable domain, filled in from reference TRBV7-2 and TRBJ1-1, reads GAGVSQSPSNKVTEKGKDVELRCDPISGHTALYWYRQSLGQGLEFLIYFQGNSAPDKSGLPSDRFSAERTGGSVSTLTIQRTQQEDSAVYLCASSLQVEAGFEAFFGQGTRLTVV.

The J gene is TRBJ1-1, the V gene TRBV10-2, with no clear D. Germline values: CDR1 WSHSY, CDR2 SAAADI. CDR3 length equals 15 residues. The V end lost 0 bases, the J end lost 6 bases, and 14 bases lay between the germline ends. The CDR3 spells CASSESPRPGAEAFF. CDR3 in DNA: TGCGCCAGCAGTGAGTCCCCCAGGCCGGGAGCTGAAGCTTTCTTT.

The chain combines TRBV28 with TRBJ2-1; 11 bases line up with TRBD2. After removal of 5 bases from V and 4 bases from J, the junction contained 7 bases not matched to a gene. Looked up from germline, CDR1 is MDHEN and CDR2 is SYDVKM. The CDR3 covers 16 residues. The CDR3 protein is CASSPGSGGGYNEQFF. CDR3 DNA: TGTGCCAGCAGTCCCGGTAGCGGGGGGGGTTACAATGAGCAGTTCTTC.

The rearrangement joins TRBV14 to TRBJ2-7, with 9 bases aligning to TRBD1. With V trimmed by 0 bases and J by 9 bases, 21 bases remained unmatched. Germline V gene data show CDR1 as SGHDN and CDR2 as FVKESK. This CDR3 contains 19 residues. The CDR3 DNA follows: TGTGCCAGCAGCCAAGATCCCGGGACAGGGACGCCGTACTTTACCGGGCAGTACTTC. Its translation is CASSQDPGTGTPYFTGQYF.

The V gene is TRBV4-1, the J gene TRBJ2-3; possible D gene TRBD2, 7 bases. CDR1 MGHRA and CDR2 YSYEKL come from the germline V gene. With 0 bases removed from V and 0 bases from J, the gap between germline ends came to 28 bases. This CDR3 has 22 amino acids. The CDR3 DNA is TGCGCCAGCAGCCAAGAAATTACCGCGGGGGCCAGCCCCTACCAAAGCACAGATACGCAGTATTTT. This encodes CASSQEITAGASPYQSTDTQYF.